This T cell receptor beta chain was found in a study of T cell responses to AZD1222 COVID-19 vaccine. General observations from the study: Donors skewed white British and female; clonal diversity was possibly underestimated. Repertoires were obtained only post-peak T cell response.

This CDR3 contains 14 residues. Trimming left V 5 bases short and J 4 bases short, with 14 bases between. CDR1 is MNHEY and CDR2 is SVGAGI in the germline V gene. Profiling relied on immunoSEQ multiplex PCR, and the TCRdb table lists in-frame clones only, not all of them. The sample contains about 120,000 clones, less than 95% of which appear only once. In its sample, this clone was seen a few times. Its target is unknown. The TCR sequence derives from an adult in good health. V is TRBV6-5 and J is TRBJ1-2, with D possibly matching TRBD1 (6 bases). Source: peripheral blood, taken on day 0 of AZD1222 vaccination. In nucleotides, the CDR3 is TGTGCCAGCAGTCCAATAACAGGGTTCTATGGCTACACCTTC. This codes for CASSPITGFYGYTF.